The 11 T cell receptor beta chains below all came from one sample that was sequenced in a study of human T cells and chemical hapten exposure. The time point denotes: patch test 2, 6 weeks after DPC sensitization. Treatment described: therapeutic diphenylcyclopropenone sensitization with weekly scalp DPC. Using its own MiXCR run on the RACE reads, TCRdb lists one record per CDR3 protein. The sample contains roughly 380,000 distinct CDR3 sequences, about 6% of which appear only once. The sequenced sample was whole blood, obtained in connection with sensitization to the hapten diphenylcyclopropenone (DPC). The receptor set was obtained from a woman aged 18-29 years with alopecia areata. Some clones in this sample may be carry-over from other donors' samples.

This clonotype has a count of ten or more. The chain has TRBV21-1 and TRBJ1-1; the D segment call TRBD1 is taken from the table without a DNA check. TRBV21-1 is a pseudogene segment. The CDR3 spans 16 residues. CDR3 sequence: CASSNKNRRKNTEAFF. CDR3 DNA sequence: TGTGCCAGCAGCAATAAGAACAGGAGGAAGAACACTGAAGCTTTCTTT.

This clonotype appeared a few times. J is TRBJ1-1 and V is TRBV27; no clear D. The V end lost 8 bases, the J end lost 1 base, and 17 bases lay between the germline ends. This CDR3 comprises 15 residues. Per the germline V gene, CDR1 is MNHEY and CDR2 is SMNVEV (reference sequence). The CDR3 region is CASLKGFYANTEAFF. CDR3 nucleotide sequence: TGTGCCAGCCTCAAGGGCTTTTACGCGAACACTGAAGCTTTCTTT.

This clonotype occurred a few times. The chain links TRBV11-2 to TRBJ2-5; possible D gene TRBD2, 5 bases. The CDR3 totals 17 residues. Between the trimmed V and J ends, which lost 0 bases and 5 bases, there was a span of 19 bases. Germline V lookup: CDR1 SGHAT, CDR2 FQNNGV. The CDR3 protein is CASSLDSRATVGETQYF. CDR3 DNA sequence: TGTGCCAGCAGCTTAGACTCGAGGGCCACCGTTGGGGAGACCCAGTACTTC.

The table lists this clonotype with a few counts. A much larger clonotype is one base distant, so this may be a read error. The genes are TRBV2 and TRBJ2-7, with D unresolved. Trimming cost V 4 bases and J 3 bases, with 22 bases left between them. The CDR3 contains 17 residues. Germline V CDR1 and CDR2: SNHLY, FYNNEI. Here the CDR3 DNA reads TGTGCCAGCAGTGGAACTAAACGCCAAGCGACGGTCTACGAGCAGTACTTC. Amino acid sequence: CASSGTKRQATVYEQYF.

In its sample, this clonotype was seen a few times. The chain recombines TRBV5-4 with TRBJ1-2, with 7 bases aligning to TRBD1. Trimming removed 0 bases from V and 1 base from J; junction bases left unmatched: 3. Germline V gives CDR1 SGHNT, CDR2 YYREEE (reference sequence). This CDR3 comprises 15 residues. DNA for the CDR3: TGTGCCAGCAGCTTGGTAGGGGGCAATAACTATGGCTACACCTTC. Its translation: CASSLVGGNNYGYTF.

At least ten counts were recorded for this clonotype. The chain employs TRBV7-9 and TRBJ1-1, with a possible D match to TRBD1 (6 bases). CDR3 length: 17 residues. Looked up from germline, CDR1 is SEHNR and CDR2 is FQNEAQ (reference sequence). Trimming took 4 bases from V and 3 from J, leaving 21 bases between them. The CDR3 spells CASSSDRESLGHTEAFF. For the CDR3, the DNA is TGTGCCAGCAGCTCGGACAGAGAAAGCCTGGGGCACACTGAAGCTTTCTTT.

This chain joins TRBV3-1 and TRBJ1-2; TRBD1 matches at 9 bases. V trimming: 4 bases; J trimming: 0 bases; junction bases outside the gene matches: 3. There are 15 residues in the CDR3. Per germline, CDR1 LGHDT and CDR2 YNNKEL (reference sequence). The chain's CDR3 is CASSPWTGANYGYTF. The CDR3 DNA sequence: TGTGCCAGCAGCCCGTGGACAGGGGCTAACTATGGCTACACCTTC.

This clonotype has ten or more counts. The J gene is TRBJ1-3, the V gene TRBV6-4, with D maybe TRBD1 (5 bases). The CDR3 has 19 amino acids. The V gene's germline CDR1 is MRHNA and CDR2 SNTAGT. V was cut by 3 bases and J by 3 bases, with 24 bases left in between. As DNA, the CDR3 is TGTGCCAGCAGTGAGTCTGGGCCCTCCGCAGGGCATAATGGAAACACCATATATTTT. Residues: CASSESGPSAGHNGNTIYF.

This clonotype has just a few counts. The chain joins TRBV6-5 to TRBJ1-6; D unclear. CDR3 length equals 18 residues. V lost 3 bases and J lost 0, with 15 bases in between. The germline V gene encodes CDR1 MNHEY and CDR2 SVGAGI. The CDR3 DNA reads TGTGCCAGCAGTTATTATGCACAGTGGAGCTCCTATAATTCACCCCTCCACTTT. Amino acids: CASSYYAQWSSYNSPLHF.

Many counts were recorded for this clonotype. The chain is built from TRBV20-1 and TRBJ1-1; 7 nucleotides line up with TRBD1. The ends lost 6 bases at V and 6 bases at J; junction bases unmatched: 10. Germline lookup yields CDR1 DFQATT and CDR2 SNEGSKA (reference sequence). This CDR3 spans 13 amino acids. The CDR3 sequence is CSASDRAGAEAFF. CDR3 bases: TGCAGTGCCAGTGACAGGGCAGGGGCTGAAGCTTTCTTT.

This clonotype was counted ten times or more. The rearrangement links TRBV21-1 to TRBJ1-1; the table's D call of TRBD1 was not tested on the DNA. TRBV21-1 is noted as a pseudogene. The CDR3 totals 14 residues. The CDR3 reads CASSKGKNRAEAFF. CDR3 sequence (DNA): TGTGCCAGCAGCAAAGGTAAAAACAGGGCAGAAGCTTTCTTT.